Below are 25 T cell receptor beta chains sequenced from a single sample in a study of blood T cell repertoires in COVID-19. The repertoire was sequenced with immunoSEQ multiplex PCR; TCRdb's copy has only in-frame clones and lacks some. Of about 120,000 clones in the sample, approximately 80% were seen once. The specimen sequenced was peripheral blood. Receptors were obtained from a human donor in a cohort sampled during active COVID-19.

The V gene is TRBV2, the J gene TRBJ1-5; 11 bases agree with TRBD1. V was pared by 3 bases and J by 4 bases, with 5 bases of the junction left unmatched. This CDR3 spans 16 amino acids. CDR1 SNHLY and CDR2 FYNNEI come from the germline V gene. In nucleotides, the CDR3 is TGTGCCAGCAGTGAGGCCGGGACAGGGGGGAATCAGCCCCAGCATTTT. Its translation is CASSEAGTGGNQPQHF. The variable domain in full, completed from reference TRBV2 and TRBJ1-5, reads EPEVTQTPSHQVTQMGQEVILRCVPISNHLYFYWYRQILGQKVEFLVSFYNNEISEKSEIFDDQFSVERPDGSNFTLKIRSTKLEDSAMYFCASSEAGTGGNQPQHFGDGTRLSIL.

A remark on this clone: The identical CDR3 is also encoded by other nucleotide sequences in the sample. V and J are TRBV7-2 and TRBJ2-7, with D unresolved. V dropped 2 bases and J dropped 0 bases, with 5 bases sitting between them. The germline V gene has CDR1 SGHTA and CDR2 FQGNSA. This CDR3 contains 13 residues. Written as DNA, the CDR3 is TGTGCCAGCAGCTTACCCAGCTCCTACGAGCAGTACTTC. This sequence encodes CASSLPSSYEQYF.

The rearrangement links TRBV9 to TRBJ2-3; 7 bases map to TRBD2. Per the germline V gene, CDR1 is SGDLS and CDR2 is YYNGEE. CDR3 size: 16 residues. The V and J ends lost 4 bases and 6 bases, in that order; junction bases with no gene match: 14. Here the CDR3 DNA reads TGTGCCAGCAGCCCCATCCCTAGCGGCCTTAGGGATACGCAGTATTTT. Its translation: CASSPIPSGLRDTQYF.

This chain joins TRBV6-1 and TRBJ2-7, with a weak D call TRBD2 (5 bases). The V and J ends lost 4 bases and 7 bases respectively, with 23 bases between them. CDR1 is MNHNS, CDR2 SASEGT, per germline. The CDR3 has 16 residues. The CDR3 coding sequence is TGTGCCAGCAGTGTCCGTCGCCTGATGGACGAGGGTGAGCAGTACTTC. This codes for CASSVRRLMDEGEQYF.

This clone turned up a few times. The CDR3 is CASSVTGTGVYGYTF. CDR3 DNA sequence: TGTGCCAGTAGTGTGACCGGGACGGGAGTTTATGGCTACACCTTC. The chain couples TRBV19 to TRBJ1-2, with D possibly being TRBD1 (5 bases). In germline, CDR1 is LNHDA, CDR2 SQIVND (reference sequence). The CDR3 is made up of 15 amino acids. The ends were cut back, 5 bases at V and 5 bases at J, with 18 bases in the middle.

The chain is built from TRBV4-1 and TRBJ2-7; 7 positions match TRBD1. V trimming: 5 bases; J trimming: 2 bases; junction bases outside the gene matches: 12. The CDR3 contains 16 residues. Germline values: CDR1 MGHRA, CDR2 YSYEKL. CDR3 protein: CASSIKFTQGTYEQYF. The CDR3, as DNA: TGCGCCAGCAGCATCAAATTCACACAGGGGACCTACGAGCAGTACTTC.

The rearrangement uses TRBV15 and TRBJ1-2; D is unclear. Germline V CDR1 and CDR2: LNHNV, YYDKDF (reference sequence). V was clipped by 5 bases and J by 3 bases, with 16 bases between them. CDR3 length: 15 amino acids. This chain's CDR3 is CATSPYRVLDYGYTF. For the CDR3, the DNA is TGTGCCACCAGCCCTTACCGGGTCCTTGACTATGGCTACACCTTC.

The chain links TRBV4-1 to TRBJ1-4; D gene ambiguous. The CDR3 totals 20 residues. V lost 5 bases to trimming and J lost 0 bases, with 25 bases between them. Germline V gives CDR1 MGHRA, CDR2 YSYEKL. The CDR3, as DNA: TGCGCCAGCAGCTATCCTATGGCGGGAAGGGCGGATTCAACTAATGAAAAACTGTTTTTT. It translates to CASSYPMAGRADSTNEKLFF.

This sequence joins TRBV4-2 and TRBJ2-6; possible D gene TRBD1, 6 bases. Per the germline V gene, CDR1 is LGHNA and CDR2 is YNFKEQ. The CDR3 loop spans 19 amino acids. V was shortened by 0 bases and J by 0 bases, with 15 bases between the two germline ends. CDR3 in amino acids: CASSQDMPRGSSGANVLTF. The CDR3 bases are TGTGCCAGCAGCCAAGATATGCCGAGGGGGAGCTCTGGGGCCAACGTCCTGACTTTC.

The J gene is TRBJ2-7, the V gene TRBV4-2, with a weak D call TRBD1 (6 bases). V was clipped by 0 bases and J by 2 bases, with 14 bases between them. The CDR3 loop spans 16 amino acids. Looked up from germline, CDR1 is LGHNA and CDR2 is YNFKEQ. CDR3 amino acids: CASSQDPQGIPYEQYF. The CDR3 nucleotides are TGTGCCAGCAGCCAAGATCCACAGGGTATCCCCTACGAGCAGTACTTC.

This chain connects TRBV18 to TRBJ1-2; D gene uncertain. CDR1 and CDR2 (germline): KGHSH, LQKENI. CDR3 length: 13 residues. V was clipped by 3 bases and J by 6 bases, with 11 bases between them. The CDR3 DNA follows: TGTGCCAGCTCACCGAATCGAGAGGATGGCTACACCTTC. It translates to CASSPNREDGYTF. The whole variable domain, remainder taken from reference TRBV18 and TRBJ1-2, is NAGVMQNPRHLVRRRGQEARLRCSPMKGHSHVYWYRQLPEEGLKFMVYLQKENIIDESGMPKERFSAEFPKEGPSILRIQQVVRGDSAAYFCASSPNREDGYTFGSGTRLTVV.

This clone was counted between two and nine times. The CDR3 here is CASREGGSPNQPQHF. The CDR3 DNA reads as TGCGCCAGCAGGGAAGGGGGTAGTCCCAATCAGCCCCAGCATTTT. The chain has TRBV10-2 and TRBJ1-5; the D gene is possibly TRBD1 (6 bases). The CDR3 is made up of 15 amino acids. The ends were cut back, 6 bases at V and 3 bases at J, with 15 bases in the middle. Per the germline V gene, CDR1 is WSHSY and CDR2 is SAAADI.

V gene TRBV2 combines with J gene TRBJ2-7; D remains ambiguous. V lost 1 base to trimming and J lost 0 bases, with 10 bases between them. CDR3 length equals 15 residues. From germline, CDR1 is SNHLY and CDR2 FYNNEI. CDR3 coding DNA: TGTGCCAGCAGTGAAGACTATATCCACTCCTACGAGCAGTACTTC. This sequence encodes CASSEDYIHSYEQYF.

The chain has TRBV5-8 and TRBJ2-7; tentative D call: TRBD2 (5 bases). Germline V gene lookup returns CDR1 SGHTS and CDR2 YDEGEE. V lost 6 bases, J lost 0 bases, and 10 bases lay in between. The CDR3 has 13 amino acids. The DNA of the CDR3 is TGTGCCAGCATACGAGGGAGCTCCTACGAGCAGTACTTC. As protein: CASIRGSSYEQYF.

This sequence joins TRBV19 and TRBJ2-4; a possible D gene is TRBD1 (6 bases). Trimming removed 7 bases from V and 0 bases from J, with 19 bases in between. This CDR3 spans 17 amino acids. From germline, CDR1 is LNHDA and CDR2 SQIVND (reference sequence). The CDR3 bases are TGTGCCAGTACCCCTCAGGGGATCCTTCTAGCCAAAAACATTCAGTACTTC. Translating it yields CASTPQGILLAKNIQYF.

This sequence joins TRBV1 and TRBJ2-5; the DNA was not compared with TRBD2, the D call given in the table. TRBV1 is tagged as a pseudogene. The CDR3 totals 18 residues. In DNA form, the CDR3 reads TGCACCAGCAGCCACCCTCAGGCTAGCGGGAGGGTCCAAGAGACCCAGTACTTC. Translated: CTSSHPQASGRVQETQYF.

CDR3 in amino acids: CASSPQGFGTYEQYF. CDR3 nucleotides: TGTGCCAGCAGTCCACAGGGGTTCGGGACTTACGAGCAGTACTTC. V and J are TRBV27 and TRBJ2-7; perhaps TRBD1 as D (7 bases). CDR1 is MNHEY, CDR2 SMNVEV, per germline (reference sequence). V was clipped by 5 bases and J by 4 bases, with 18 bases between them. The CDR3 is 15 amino acids.

The chain couples TRBV7-9 to TRBJ2-7; 7 bases are a match to TRBD2. The V segment lost 5 bases and the J segment 4 bases; nucleotides outside the gene matches: 5. Germline V gene data show CDR1 as SEHNR and CDR2 as FQNEAQ (reference sequence). The CDR3 has 13 residues. Here the CDR3 DNA reads TGTGCCAGCAGCCCCCTGGGAGGGTACGAGCAGTACTTC. Its protein product is CASSPLGGYEQYF.

This clone was recorded once. The chain recombines TRBV12-3 or TRBV12-4 with TRBJ1-2, with a tentative D call TRBD1 (6 bases). CDR3 length: 13 amino acids. Trimming took 3 bases from V and 7 from J, leaving 12 bases between them. The CDR3 sequence is CASSFKQGGGYTF. In nucleotides, the CDR3 is TGTGCCAGCAGTTTTAAACAGGGCGGTGGCTACACCTTC.

The chain employs TRBV19 and TRBJ2-7, with 10 bases identical to TRBD1. The germline V gene encodes CDR1 LNHDA and CDR2 SQIVND (reference sequence). This CDR3 has 13 residues. The trim removed 8 bases at V and 4 bases at J, leaving 5 bases unmatched. The DNA for the CDR3 is TGTGCCAGTGGACCGGGACAGGGGTACGAGCAGTACTTC. Translating it yields CASGPGQGYEQYF.

This rearrangement joins TRBV24-1 to TRBJ2-7, with 13 bases aligning to TRBD2. Looked up from germline, CDR1 is KGHDR and CDR2 is SFDVKD. CDR3 length equals 16 residues. Trimming took 6 bases from V and 3 from J; bases not matched to a gene: 7. This CDR3 reads CATSHGTSGADYEQYF. The DNA of the CDR3 is TGTGCCACCAGTCACGGGACTAGCGGGGCCGACTACGAGCAGTACTTC.

The chain uses TRBV18 and TRBJ2-7, with D unresolved. Trimming took off 2 bases at V and 6 bases at J, with 20 bases between the two ends. Per germline, CDR1 KGHSH and CDR2 LQKENI. This CDR3 is 16 amino acids long. The CDR3 DNA is TGTGCCAGCTCACCAGGGCCCTCAAACCCTCCGGTCGAGCAGTACTTC. This sequence encodes CASSPGPSNPPVEQYF.

V usage is TRBV7-8 and J usage is TRBJ2-7; D may be TRBD1 (6 bases). The CDR3 contains 14 residues. Trimming took off 0 bases at V and 1 base at J, with 7 bases between the two ends. Germline V lookup: CDR1 SGHVS, CDR2 FQNEAQ. The CDR3 DNA reads as TGTGCCAGCAGCTTAGCAACAGGGTCCTACGAGCAGTACTTC. It yields the protein CASSLATGSYEQYF.

The chain couples TRBV4-1 to TRBJ1-5, with D tentatively TRBD1 (5 bases). Germline CDR1 is MGHRA and CDR2 is YSYEKL. V gave up 4 bases and J gave up 3 bases, with 10 bases separating them. CDR3 length: 14 amino acids. The CDR3 here is CASSPGGVNQPQHF. CDR3 DNA: TGCGCCAGCAGCCCCGGGGGGGTCAATCAGCCCCAGCATTTT.

The chain carries TRBV5-1 and TRBJ2-5; D gene ambiguous. V shed 3 bases and J shed 2 bases, with 11 bases lying between them. CDR3 length equals 14 residues. Germline CDR1 reads SGHRS; CDR2 reads YFSETQ. In DNA form, the CDR3 reads TGCGCCAGCAGCTCGAACAGTCTTCAAGAGACCCAGTACTTC. Its protein product is CASSSNSLQETQYF.